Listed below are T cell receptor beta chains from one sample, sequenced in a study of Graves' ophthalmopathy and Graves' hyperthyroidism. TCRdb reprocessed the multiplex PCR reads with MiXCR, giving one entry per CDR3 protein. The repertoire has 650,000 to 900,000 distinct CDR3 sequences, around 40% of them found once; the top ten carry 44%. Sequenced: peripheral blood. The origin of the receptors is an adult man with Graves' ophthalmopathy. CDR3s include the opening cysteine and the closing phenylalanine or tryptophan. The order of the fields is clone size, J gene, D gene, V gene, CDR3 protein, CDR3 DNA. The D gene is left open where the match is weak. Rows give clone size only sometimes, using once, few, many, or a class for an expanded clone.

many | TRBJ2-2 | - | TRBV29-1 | CSVGGIETGELFF | TGCAGCGTTGGAGGCATTGAGACCGGGGAGCTGTTTTTT
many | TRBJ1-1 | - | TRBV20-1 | CSARGTAEAFF | TGCAGTGCTAGAGGGACAGCCGAAGCTTTCTTT
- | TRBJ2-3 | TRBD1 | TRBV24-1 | CATSDPSGTGTTDTQYF | TGTGCCACCAGTGACCCCTCTGGGACAGGGACCACAGATACGCAGTATTTT
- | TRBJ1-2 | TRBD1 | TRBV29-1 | CSVDLQWTGGYGYTF | TGCAGCGTTGACCTCCAATGGACAGGGGGTTATGGCTACACCTTC
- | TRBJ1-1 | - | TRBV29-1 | CSSSPSTEAFF | TGCAGCTCTTCCCCGTCAACTGAAGCTTTCTTT
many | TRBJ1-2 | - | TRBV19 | CASSMDSYSNYGYTF | TGTGCCAGTAGCATGGACAGTTACTCTAACTATGGCTACACCTTC
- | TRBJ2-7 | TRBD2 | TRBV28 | CASSSGRNEQYF | TGTGCCAGCAGTTCCGGGAGGAACGAGCAGTACTTC
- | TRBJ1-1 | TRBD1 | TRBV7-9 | CASSHGQGATEAFF | TGTGCCAGCAGCCATGGACAGGGGGCCACTGAAGCTTTCTTT
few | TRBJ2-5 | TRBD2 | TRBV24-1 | CATSDWGLAGGLVQETQYF | TGTGCCACCAGTGATTGGGGACTAGCGGGGGGGCTGGTCCAAGAGACCCAGTACTTC
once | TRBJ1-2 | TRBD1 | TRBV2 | CASKGQGASYTF | TGTGCCAGCAAGGGACAGGGGGCGAGCTACACCTTC
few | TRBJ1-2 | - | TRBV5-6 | CASSQAQGINYGYTF | TGTGCCAGCAGCCAAGCCCAGGGGATTAACTATGGCTACACCTTC
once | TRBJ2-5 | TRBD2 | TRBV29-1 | CSALRGGVRETQYF | TGCAGCGCCTTGCGGGGGGGAGTTCGGGAGACCCAGTACTTC
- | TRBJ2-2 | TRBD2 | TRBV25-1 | CASSARTGGRSTGELFF | TGTGCCAGCAGTGCTAGAACGGGGGGGAGGTCGACCGGGGAGCTGTTTTTT
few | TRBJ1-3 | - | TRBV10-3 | CASHRAGNTIYF | TGTGCCAGTCACAGGGCTGGAAACACCATATATTTT
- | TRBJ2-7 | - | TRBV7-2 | CASSLGVQGPISYEQYF | TGTGCCAGCAGCTTAGGGGTCCAGGGGCCCATCTCCTACGAGCAGTACTTC
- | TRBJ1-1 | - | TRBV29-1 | CEGRANTEAFF | TGCGAGGGGAGGGCGAACACTGAAGCTTTCTTT
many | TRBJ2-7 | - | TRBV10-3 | CAISGQGMGEQYF | TGTGCCATCAGTGGCCAGGGGATGGGGGAGCAGTACTTC
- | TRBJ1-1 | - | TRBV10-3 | CAGGLVRDGQNTEAVF | TGTGCTGGTGGTTTGGTACGAGACGGCCAGAACACTGAAGCTGTCTTT
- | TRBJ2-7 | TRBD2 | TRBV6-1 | CASSEQPGGSYEQYF | TGTGCCAGCAGTGAACAACCGGGGGGCTCCTACGAGCAGTACTTC
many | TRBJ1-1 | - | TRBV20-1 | CSASDYAGRNEAFF | TGCAGTGCTAGTGACTACGCGGGACGGAACGAAGCTTTCTTT
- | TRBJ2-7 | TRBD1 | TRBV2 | CASSPFDRGLSQYF | TGTGCCAGCAGTCCGTTCGACAGGGGGCTTTCTCAGTACTTC
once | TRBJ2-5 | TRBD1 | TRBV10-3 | CAISRQGQETQYF | TGTGCCATCAGTAGACAGGGACAAGAGACCCAGTACTTC
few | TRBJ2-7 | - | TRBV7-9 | CASSSPGAAYEQYF | TGTGCCAGCAGTTCGCCTGGGGCAGCCTACGAGCAGTACTTC
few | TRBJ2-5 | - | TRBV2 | CASSPAASWETQYF | TGTGCCAGCAGTCCAGCCGCGAGTTGGGAGACCCAGTACTTC
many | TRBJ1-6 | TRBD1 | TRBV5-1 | CASSLGTENSPLHF | TGCGCCAGCAGCTTAGGGACAGAGAATTCACCCCTCCACTTT
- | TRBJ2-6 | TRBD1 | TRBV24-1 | CATSETGTGSSVLTF | TGTGCCACCAGTGAGACCGGGACAGGGTCTTCCGTCCTGACTTTC
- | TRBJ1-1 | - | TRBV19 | CAIVDGPGTEAFF | TGTGCCATAGTAGACGGGCCGGGGACTGAAGCTTTCTTT
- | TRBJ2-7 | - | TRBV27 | CASRSGLGEQYF | TGTGCCAGTCGGTCAGGGCTAGGCGAGCAGTACTTC
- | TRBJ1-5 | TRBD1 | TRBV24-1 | CATRGTGNEQPQHF | TGTGCCACCAGAGGGACAGGCAATGAGCAGCCCCAGCATTTT
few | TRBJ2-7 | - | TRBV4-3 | CASSQRVLVYEQYF | TGCGCCAGCAGCCAAAGAGTGTTAGTCTACGAGCAGTACTTC
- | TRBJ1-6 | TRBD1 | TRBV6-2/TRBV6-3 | CASSYNDRDVSPLHF | TGTGCCAGCAGTTACAACGACAGGGACGTTTCACCCCTCCACTTT
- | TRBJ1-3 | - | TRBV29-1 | CSVDEQGQNYGYTIYF | TGCAGCGTTGATGAGCAGGGCCAGAACTATGGCTACACCATATATTTT
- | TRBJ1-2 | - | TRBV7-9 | CASSAQGTYGYTF | TGTGCCAGCAGCGCCCAGGGTACCTATGGCTACACCTTC
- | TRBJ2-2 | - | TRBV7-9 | CASSLYEESGELFF | TGTGCCAGCAGCTTGTACGAAGAAAGCGGGGAGCTGTTTTTT
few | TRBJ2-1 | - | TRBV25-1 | CASSESYNEQFF | TGTGCCAGCAGTGAATCCTACAATGAGCAGTTCTTC
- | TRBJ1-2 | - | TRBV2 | CASSGPWTVGYTF | TGTGCCAGCAGTGGCCCTTGGACAGTTGGCTACACCTTC
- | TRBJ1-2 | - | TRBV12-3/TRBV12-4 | CASSSEASLSGYTF | TGTGCCAGCAGTTCTGAAGCCAGCCTCAGTGGCTACACCTTC
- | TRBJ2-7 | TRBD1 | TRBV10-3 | CASSYSIRGIYEQYF | TGTGCCAGCAGTTACTCGATCAGGGGGATCTACGAGCAGTACTTC
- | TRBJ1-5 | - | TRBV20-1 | CSARSTFINQPQHF | TGCAGTGCTAGGAGTACATTTATCAATCAGCCCCAGCATTTT
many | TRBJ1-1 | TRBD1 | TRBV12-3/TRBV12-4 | CASSMTGQLTEAFF | TGTGCCAGCAGCATGACAGGGCAGTTGACTGAAGCTTTCTTT
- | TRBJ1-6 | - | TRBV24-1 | CATSDPGAGDQPLHF | TGTGCCACCAGTGACCCAGGGGCAGGTGATCAACCCCTCCACTTT
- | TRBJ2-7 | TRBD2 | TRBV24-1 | CATSYLGTSEGYEQYF | TGTGCCACCAGTTACCTCGGGACTAGCGAGGGCTACGAGCAGTACTTC
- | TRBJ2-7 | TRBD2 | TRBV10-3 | CAINAEAGTSGGIDEQYF | TGTGCCATCAACGCCGAAGCCGGGACTAGCGGGGGTATAGACGAGCAGTACTTC
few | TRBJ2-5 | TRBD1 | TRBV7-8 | CASSQGARQGGTQYF | TGTGCCAGCAGCCAAGGGGCCCGACAGGGGGGGACCCAGTACTTC
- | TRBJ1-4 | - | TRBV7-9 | CASSLRGGSGNEKLFF | TGTGCCAGCAGCTTGCGAGGGGGATCCGGGAATGAAAAACTGTTTTTT
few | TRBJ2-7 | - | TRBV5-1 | CASSSLPFNDEQYF | TGCGCCAGCAGCTCCTTACCGTTCAACGACGAGCAGTACTTC
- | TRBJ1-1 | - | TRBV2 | CASSERQPLTEAFF | TGTGCCAGCAGTGAACGGCAGCCTTTAACTGAAGCTTTCTTT
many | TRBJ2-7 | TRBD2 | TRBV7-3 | CASSPTRTSGPYEQYF | TGTGCCAGCAGCCCAACCCGGACTAGCGGGCCTTACGAGCAGTACTTC
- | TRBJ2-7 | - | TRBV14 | CASSQEGRGEKYF | TGTGCCAGCAGCCAAGAGGGAAGAGGGGAAAAGTACTTC
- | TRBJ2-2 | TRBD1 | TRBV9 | CASSGNRGRRSGELFF | TGTGCCAGCAGCGGGAACAGGGGGCGCAGATCCGGGGAGCTGTTTTTT